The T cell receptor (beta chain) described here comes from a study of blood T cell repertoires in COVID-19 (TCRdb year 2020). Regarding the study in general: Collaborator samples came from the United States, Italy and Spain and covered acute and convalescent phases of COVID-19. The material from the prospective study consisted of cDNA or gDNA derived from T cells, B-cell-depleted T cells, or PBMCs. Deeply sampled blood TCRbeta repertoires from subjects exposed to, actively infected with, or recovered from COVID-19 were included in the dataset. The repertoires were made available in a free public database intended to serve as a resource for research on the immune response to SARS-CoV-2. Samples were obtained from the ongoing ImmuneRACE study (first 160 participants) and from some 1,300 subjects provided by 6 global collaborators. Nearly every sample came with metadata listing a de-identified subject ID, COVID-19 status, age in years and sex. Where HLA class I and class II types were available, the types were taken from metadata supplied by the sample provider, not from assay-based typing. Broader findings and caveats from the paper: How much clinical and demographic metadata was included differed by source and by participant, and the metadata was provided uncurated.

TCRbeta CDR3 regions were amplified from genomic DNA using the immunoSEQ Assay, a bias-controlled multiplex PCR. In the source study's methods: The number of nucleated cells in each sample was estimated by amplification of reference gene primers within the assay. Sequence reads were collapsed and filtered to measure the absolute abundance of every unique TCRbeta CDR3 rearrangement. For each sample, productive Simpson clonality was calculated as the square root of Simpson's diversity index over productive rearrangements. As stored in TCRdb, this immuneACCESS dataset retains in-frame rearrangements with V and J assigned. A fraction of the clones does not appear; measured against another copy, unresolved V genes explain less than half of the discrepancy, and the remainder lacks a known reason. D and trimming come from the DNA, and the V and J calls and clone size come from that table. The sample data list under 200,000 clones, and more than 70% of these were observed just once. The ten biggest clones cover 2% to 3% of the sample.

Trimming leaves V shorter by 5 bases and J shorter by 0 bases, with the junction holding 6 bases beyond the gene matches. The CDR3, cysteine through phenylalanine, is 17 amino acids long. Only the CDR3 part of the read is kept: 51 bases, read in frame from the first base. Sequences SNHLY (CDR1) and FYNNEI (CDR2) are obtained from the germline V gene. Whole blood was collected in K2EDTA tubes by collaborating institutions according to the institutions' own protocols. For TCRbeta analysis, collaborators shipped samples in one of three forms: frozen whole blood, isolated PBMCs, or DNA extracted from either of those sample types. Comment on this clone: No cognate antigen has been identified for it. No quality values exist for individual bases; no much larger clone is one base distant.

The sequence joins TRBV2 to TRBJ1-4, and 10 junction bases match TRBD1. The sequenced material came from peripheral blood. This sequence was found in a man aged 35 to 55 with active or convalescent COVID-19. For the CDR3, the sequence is CASSPRTGGATNEKLFF. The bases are TGTGCCAGCAGTCCTAGGACAGGGGGTGCAACTAATGAAAAACTGTTTTTT.